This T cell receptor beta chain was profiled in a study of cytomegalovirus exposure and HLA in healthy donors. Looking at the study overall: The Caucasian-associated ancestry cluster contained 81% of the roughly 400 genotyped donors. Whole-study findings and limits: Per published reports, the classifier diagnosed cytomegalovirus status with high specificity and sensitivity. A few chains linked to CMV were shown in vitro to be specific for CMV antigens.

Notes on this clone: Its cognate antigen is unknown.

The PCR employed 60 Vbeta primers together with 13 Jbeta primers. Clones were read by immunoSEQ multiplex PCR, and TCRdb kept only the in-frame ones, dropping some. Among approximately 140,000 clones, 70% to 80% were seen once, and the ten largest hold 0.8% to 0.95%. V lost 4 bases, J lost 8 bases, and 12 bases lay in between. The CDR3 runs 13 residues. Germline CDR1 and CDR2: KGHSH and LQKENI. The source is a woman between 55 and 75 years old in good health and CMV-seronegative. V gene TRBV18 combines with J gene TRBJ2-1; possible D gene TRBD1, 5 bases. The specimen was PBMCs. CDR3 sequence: CASSHSAGHEQFF. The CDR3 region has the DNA TGTGCCAGCTCACATTCTGCAGGGCATGAGCAGTTCTTC.